The rows below give T cell receptor beta chains drawn from one sample of a study of cytomegalovirus exposure and HLA in healthy donors. Using immunoSEQ multiplex PCR, the repertoire was profiled, and TCRdb retains in-frame clones only, with some absent. This sample has roughly 200,000 clones, with 82% found just once. The source material was PBMCs. These receptors originate from a woman aged 40 to 50 in good health and CMV-seronegative. The CDR3 runs from the conserved cysteine through the conserved F or W. The D gene is left open where the match is weak. For some rows the clone size is stated as once, few or many, or as a class when expanded; others skip it.

D gene	clone size	J gene	V gene	CDR3 DNA	CDR3 protein
NA	NA	TRBJ1-3	TRBV25-1	TGTGCCAGCAGTGCGGACGGGGGAGCTGGAAACACCATATATTTT	CASSADGGAGNTIYF
NA	NA	TRBJ2-7	TRBV10-1	TGCGCCAGCAGTGAGTCTTTGCGGAGTCCTCTCGAGCAGTACTTC	CASSESLRSPLEQYF
NA	few	TRBJ2-3	TRBV29-1	TGCAGCGTTCACGCGACAACCGGTACGCAGTATTTT	CSVHATTGTQYF
TRBD2	NA	TRBJ2-5	TRBV19	TGTGCCAGTCAACTCGGGAGGTTTGAGACCCAGTACTTC	CASQLGRFETQYF
NA	once	TRBJ1-3	TRBV6-6	TGTGCCAGCAGTTACGCTGGGGCTGCCGGAAACACCATATATTTT	CASSYAGAAGNTIYF
NA	NA	TRBJ2-1	TRBV7-3	TGTGCCAGCAGCTTCCCGGGGGAAAAACCGGGCAATGAGCAGTTCTTC	CASSFPGEKPGNEQFF
TRBD1	NA	TRBJ1-4	TRBV15	TGTGCCACCAGCACCCAACAGGACAGGGGGGGGGAAAAACTGTTTTTT	CATSTQQDRGGEKLFF
TRBD2	few	TRBJ2-1	TRBV7-3	TGTGCCAGCAGCCCAGGGCCAGCGGGGGCCTACAATGAGCAGTTCTTC	CASSPGPAGAYNEQFF
NA	NA	TRBJ1-1	TRBV19	TGTGCCAGTACCCTCGGGGGTTCGAACACTGAAGCTTTCTTT	CASTLGGSNTEAFF
NA	NA	TRBJ1-1	TRBV19	TGTGCCAGTACCCCACCGAGAAACACTGAAGCTTTCTTT	CASTPPRNTEAFF
NA	NA	TRBJ1-5	TRBV28	TGTGCCAGCAGTTTAACAGACAATAGCAATCAGCCCCAGCATTTT	CASSLTDNSNQPQHF
TRBD1	few	TRBJ2-7	TRBV27	TGTGCCAGCAGTTTATCGACAGGGACCTACGAGCAGTACTTC	CASSLSTGTYEQYF
NA	NA	TRBJ1-1	TRBV11-2	TGTGCCAGCAGCTTAGATAGCTTGACGAACACTGAAGCTTTCTTT	CASSLDSLTNTEAFF
NA	NA	TRBJ2-3	TRBV5-6	TGTGCCAGCAGCTTGGACAGAACAGATACGCAGTATTTT	CASSLDRTDTQYF
TRBD2	NA	TRBJ2-1	TRBV5-6	TGTGCCAGCAGCGCGGGACTAGCGGTTCTTAGCCCCTACAATGAGCAGTTCTTC	CASSAGLAVLSPYNEQFF
TRBD2	NA	TRBJ2-7	TRBV4-1	TGCGCCAGCAGCCAAGCCCTAGCGGGAGCGTCCTACGAGCAGTACTTC	CASSQALAGASYEQYF
NA	NA	TRBJ1-5	TRBV19	TGTGCCAGTAGTATAGAGAAGACCGGGACTTATAGCAATCAGCCCCAGCATTTT	CASSIEKTGTYSNQPQHF
NA	NA	TRBJ2-6	TRBV5-1	TGCGCCAGCAGTTTTGCCGGACAGAGACCGGGTAGGAGCTCTGGGGCCAACGTCCTGACTTTC	CASSFAGQRPGRSSGANVLTF
TRBD1	NA	TRBJ2-7	TRBV19	TGTGCCAGTAGCTACGGACAGGGTTTCAACGAGCAGTACTTC	CASSYGQGFNEQYF
NA	NA	TRBJ2-4	TRBV9	TGTGCCAGCAGCGCCTTGTCGGAGGGATACATTCAGTACTTC	CASSALSEGYIQYF
TRBD2	few	TRBJ2-7	TRBV5-1	TGCGCCAGCAGCTTTAGCGGGAGGGACTCCTACGAGCAGTACTTC	CASSFSGRDSYEQYF
NA	NA	TRBJ1-2	TRBV23-1	TGCGCCAGCAGTCAATCCGATCACCGAGGCCTCTATGGCTACACCTTC	CASSQSDHRGLYGYTF
NA	NA	TRBJ2-1	TRBV5-1	TGCGCCAGCAGCTCGGCTAGCTTCTACAATGAGCAGTTCTTC	CASSSASFYNEQFF